This TCR beta chain was recorded in a study of identical twins' blood T cells. Study results and limitations: Environmental influences on twin similarity could not be excluded. Each donor's most abundant TCRbeta clonotypes shared more CDR3 sequences with her twin than unrelated donors. Shared CDR3 clonotype counts between two donors mainly tracked the product of their cloneset sizes, twins included.

TCRdb analysed the 5' RACE reads with MiXCR anew, one entry per CDR3 protein. The sample includes around 380,000 distinct CDR3 sequences, over 25% of them seen just once. Comments on this clonotype: As yet, its antigen is unknown.

Input material: PBMCs. This TCR was recovered from a woman between 18 and 49 years old in good health.

CDR3 sequence (DNA): TGTGCCAGCAGCCCGACCGGGACAACGAGCAGGGGTGAGCAGTTCTTC. It codes for CASSPTGTTSRGEQFF. J is TRBJ2-1 and V is TRBV12-3 or TRBV12-4, with D maybe TRBD1 (6 bases). CDR3 length: 16 amino acids. V was clipped by 6 bases and J by 9 bases, with 24 bases between them.